This entry concerns a single T cell receptor beta chain. The entirety of the isolated RNA underwent reverse transcription, so expressed TCRB transcripts were sequenced. Profiled with immunoSEQ multiplex PCR; TCRdb holds only in-frame clones, not every one. Here the sample spans about 470,000 clones, over 25% being singletons. This sample stems from a study of beta chain features in type 1 diabetes. The sample taken for sequencing was naive CD4+ T cells from blood. This receptor was identified in a young man in good health.

The CDR3 spells CASSRDRASTDTQYF. CDR3 DNA sequence: TGTGCCAGCAGCCGGGACAGGGCAAGCACAGATACGCAGTATTTT. The chain carries TRBV7-3 and TRBJ2-3; 9 bases map to TRBD1. V trimming: 5 bases; J trimming: 0 bases; junction bases outside the gene matches: 3. This CDR3 has 15 residues. Germline V lookup: CDR1 SGHTA, CDR2 FQGTGA.